This T cell receptor beta chain was sequenced in a study of tumor and adjacent non-tumor tissue in lung cancer. At the level of the study: Samples averaged around 4 million productive TCRbeta reads each.

Notes on this clonotype: A much more abundant neighbour one base away suggests this may be a read error.

V shed 5 bases and J 6 bases; nucleotides not matched to a gene: 14. Germline CDR1 SEHNR, CDR2 FQNEAQ (reference sequence). CDR3 length: 16 residues. RNA was extracted from bulk tissue without any cell sorting. The normal lung tissue was taken more than 3 cm from the tumor edge. The library came from three nested PCR rounds adapted from ARM-PCR protocols. TCRdb analysed the multiplex PCR reads with MiXCR anew, one entry per CDR3 protein. Of fewer than 45,000 distinct CDR3 sequences listed, around 62% are singletons. Sequencing was performed on distant non-tumor lung tissue. V gene TRBV7-9 combines with J gene TRBJ2-3, with 7 bases fitting TRBD1. This clonotype originated in a woman aged 35 to 49 with non-small cell lung cancer. CDR3 amino acids: CASSAQQTGLGDTQYF. In DNA form, the CDR3 reads TGTGCCAGCAGCGCCCAACAGACAGGGTTGGGTGATACGCAGTATTTT.